The 13 T cell receptor beta chains presented below share a single source sample, sequenced in a study of human T cells and chemical hapten exposure. TCRdb called the RACE reads again in MiXCR, with one record for every CDR3 protein. The data contain about 250,000 distinct CDR3 sequences, around 7% of them singletons. Time point: pre-sensitization, week 0. Treatment here: therapeutic diphenylcyclopropenone sensitization with weekly scalp DPC. Sequencing was performed on whole blood, taken in connection with sensitization to the hapten diphenylcyclopropenone (DPC). The origin of the receptors is a man aged 18 to 29 with alopecia areata. Some clones in this sample may be carry-over from other donors' samples.

This clonotype appeared a few times. This chain connects TRBV15 to TRBJ2-5; D is uncertain. Between the trimmed V and J ends, which lost 0 bases and 5 bases, there was a span of 10 bases. The CDR3 loop spans 14 amino acids. Germline CDR1 LNHNV, CDR2 YYDKDF (reference sequence). CDR3 sequence (DNA): TGTGCCACCAGCAGAGATCTGGAAGGGGAGACCCAGTACTTC. It encodes CATSRDLEGETQYF.

This clonotype was recorded many times. CDR3 coding DNA: TGTGCCAGCAGCCCGACAGGGGAGGACACTGAAGCTTTCTTT. It translates to CASSPTGEDTEAFF. The rearrangement uses TRBV4-2 and TRBJ1-1, with 8 bases aligning to TRBD1. Trimming cost V 4 bases and J 3 bases; bases outside gene matches: 4. The CDR3 spans 14 residues. Germline-derived CDR1 and CDR2 are LGHNA and YNFKEQ.

This clonotype was seen a handful of times. The genes are TRBV3-1 and TRBJ2-1; D may match TRBD1 or TRBD2 (5 bases each). The V end was cut by 6 bases, the J end by 4 bases, with 22 bases between. The germline V gene has CDR1 LGHDT and CDR2 YNNKEL (reference sequence). The CDR3 covers 17 residues. CDR3 sequence reads: CASSRGRSVLIYNEQFF. In DNA, the CDR3 is TGTGCCAGCAGTCGGGGCAGGTCCGTGTTGATATACAATGAGCAGTTCTTC.

This clonotype occurred many times. The chain carries TRBV6-1 and TRBJ2-7, with TRBD1 as a possible D gene (6 bases). This CDR3 spans 15 amino acids. Per germline, CDR1 MNHNS and CDR2 SASEGT. With 7 bases removed from V and 7 bases from J, the gap between germline ends came to 23 bases. Written as DNA, the CDR3 is TGTGCCAGCACCCCTGGCGCAGGGGAGACCCTAGAGCAGTACGTC. The encoded protein is CASTPGAGETLEQYV.

This chain connects TRBV21-1 to TRBJ2-1; TRBD1, the table's D call, was not compared with the DNA. TRBV21-1 is a documented pseudogene. The CDR3 contains 16 residues. Here the CDR3 DNA reads TGTGCCAGCAGCCCACCCGGACAGGGAGGAGGCGGGGAGCAGTTCTTC. Protein product: CASSPPGQGGGGEQFF.

This clonotype was observed a few times. The CDR3 nucleotides are TGTGCCAGCAGGCCCCGATACAGGGGGCGCACCGGGGAGCTGTTTTTT. Translating gives CASRPRYRGRTGELFF. The V gene is TRBV11-1, the J gene TRBJ2-2; 9 nucleotides align to TRBD1. The trim removed 6 bases at V and 4 bases at J, leaving 9 bases unmatched. The CDR3 has 16 amino acids. Germline V lookup: CDR1 SGHAT, CDR2 FQDESV (reference sequence).

This clonotype has more than one count but fewer than ten. CDR3 DNA: TGTGCCAGCAGTTCGGGCAGGGTCGGCCAAGAGACCCAGTACTTC. Translated, it gives CASSSGRVGQETQYF. The chain couples TRBV6-2 or TRBV6-3 to TRBJ2-5, with D tentatively TRBD1 (5 bases). V was trimmed by 4 bases and J by 1 base, leaving 13 bases between them. Germline V gene lookup returns CDR1 MNHEY and CDR2 SVGEGT. The length of the CDR3 is 15 residues.

This clonotype was detected ten times or more. The chain couples TRBV7-9 to TRBJ1-2; D might be TRBD1 (5 bases). CDR3 length equals 12 residues. Germline CDR1 reads SEHNR; CDR2 reads FQNEAQ (reference sequence). Trimming took off 3 bases at V and 10 bases at J, with 12 bases between the two ends. CDR3 protein: CASSLLARVYTF. Here the CDR3 DNA reads TGTGCCAGCAGCTTGCTAGCCAGGGTCTACACCTTC.

This clonotype was counted only a few times. The chain employs TRBV7-8 and TRBJ2-3; 9 nucleotides match TRBD2. J gave up 0 bases and V 5 bases, and 15 bases lay outside the gene matches. This CDR3 region has 19 residues. Germline loops: CDR1 SGHVS, CDR2 FQNEAQ. CDR3 nucleotide sequence: TGTGCCAGCAGCCCAGTTCAAAGCGGGGGGCTCTATAGCACAGATACGCAGTATTTT. Protein product: CASSPVQSGGLYSTDTQYF.

The table lists this clonotype with a few counts. One junction end disagrees with the germline gene, perhaps due to a read error. The rearrangement uses TRBV29-1 and TRBJ1-5; tentatively, D is TRBD1 (5 bases). Germline V gives CDR1 SQVTM, CDR2 ANQGSEA. This CDR3 contains 16 residues. The CDR3 DNA reads TGCAGCGTAGAAGATTCAGAACAGGCGAGAAATCAGCCCCAGCATTTT. It specifies CSVEDSEQARNQPQHF.

The rearrangement joins TRBV29-1 to TRBJ1-1; D is perhaps TRBD1 (5 bases). Germline CDR1 and CDR2: SQVTM and ANQGSEA. V lost 7 bases and J lost 7, with 19 bases in between. The length of the CDR3 is 13 residues. CDR3 protein: CSANPGFELEAFF. CDR3 DNA: TGCAGCGCAAACCCAGGGTTTGAACTTGAAGCTTTCTTT.

V and J are TRBV7-2 and TRBJ1-4; 9 bases map to TRBD1. CDR3 length: 15 amino acids. Per germline, CDR1 SGHTA and CDR2 FQGNSA. The junction had 6 bases not matched to a gene; V was cut back by 2 bases and J by 8 bases. In DNA, the CDR3 is TGTGCCAGCAGCTTATGGGACAGGGATAACGAAAAACTGTTTTTT. Protein: CASSLWDRDNEKLFF.

The chain combines TRBV6-5 with TRBJ1-1; D gene unclear. The germline V gene has CDR1 MNHEY and CDR2 SVGAGI. The CDR3 totals 11 residues. V was pared by 10 bases and J by 3 bases, with 9 bases between. The CDR3 here is CATHRDTEAFF. The DNA for the CDR3 is TGTGCCACCCATAGGGACACTGAAGCTTTCTTT.